The 5 T cell receptor beta chains listed next were all sequenced from one sample in a study of blood T cell repertoires in COVID-19 (dated by TCRdb to about 2020). Receptors were amplified or captured by the immunoSEQ multiplex PCR assay. TCRdb's version of the immuneACCESS table is confined to in-frame rearrangements and falls short of the full clone set. An unresolved V gene accounts for under half of the shortfall where checked; the remainder is of unknown origin. The sample table contains about 160,000 clones; only one count was recorded for around 80% of them. The ten largest clones take up about 5.6% of the sample. Specimen: PBMCs or T cells enriched from blood (not recorded which). All receptors come from a man aged 40-50 years who had recovered from COVID-19.

The chain employs TRBV6-6 and TRBJ1-6, with 9 bases lining up with TRBD1. The germline CDR1 and CDR2 sequences are MNHNY and SVGAGI (reference sequence). Trimming removed 5 bases from V and 0 bases from J; junction bases left unmatched: 8. This CDR3 is built from 18 residues. The CDR3 sequence: CASSQKGQGLSYNSPLHF. CDR3 coding DNA: TGTGCCAGCAGTCAAAAGGGACAGGGTCTCTCCTATAATTCACCCCTCCACTTT.

This chain joins TRBV5-1 and TRBJ1-1; D remains unclear. V was cut by 0 bases and J by 4 bases, with 10 bases left in between. The germline V gene encodes CDR1 SGHRS and CDR2 YFSETQ. There are 14 residues in the CDR3. CDR3 in amino acids: CASSLAGEGTEAFF. CDR3 sequence (DNA): TGCGCCAGCAGCTTGGCCGGAGAGGGCACTGAAGCTTTCTTT.

The chain is built from TRBV19 and TRBJ2-2; possibly TRBD1 for D (6 bases). The V end lost 2 bases, the J end lost 6 bases, and 10 bases lay between the germline ends. CDR1 is LNHDA, CDR2 SQIVND, per germline (reference sequence). The CDR3 sequence is 14 residues long. The CDR3 is CASSILGTSGELFF. CDR3 coding DNA: TGTGCCAGTAGTATATTGGGGACATCCGGGGAGCTGTTTTTT. Variable domain in full (rest from reference TRBV19 and TRBJ2-2): DGGITQSPKYLFRKEGQNVTLSCEQNLNHDAMYWYRQDPGQGLRLIYYSQIVNDFQKGDIAEGYSVSREKKESFPLTVTSAQKNPTAFYLCASSILGTSGELFFGEGSRLTVL.

The sample holds one count of this clone. V usage is TRBV5-8 and J usage is TRBJ1-4, with 7 bases matching TRBD1. The trim removed 4 bases at V and 6 bases at J, leaving 9 bases unmatched. The CDR3 covers 15 residues. The germline V gene has CDR1 SGHTS and CDR2 YDEGEE. The CDR3 bases are TGTGCCAGCAGCAGAAACAGGGGCGGGGATGAAAAACTGTTTTTT. Translation gives CASSRNRGGDEKLFF.

This clone appeared a few times. The genes are TRBV6-5 and TRBJ1-5; TRBD1 is a possible D gene (5 bases). The CDR3 is 15 residues long. V was pared by 7 bases and J by 2 bases, with 15 bases between. Germline loops: CDR1 MNHEY, CDR2 SVGAGI. The CDR3 loop is CASNPGVVGNQPQHF. CDR3 nucleotides: TGTGCCAGCAACCCGGGGGTTGTGGGCAATCAGCCCCAGCATTTT.